Following are 15 T cell receptor beta chains from one sample sequenced in a study of beta chain features in type 1 diabetes. The sequenced template was cDNA made from the entire isolated RNA. Libraries were prepared by immunoSEQ multiplex PCR; TCRdb keeps only in-frame clonotypes and omits some of them. The sample includes some 900,000 clones, around a sixth seen only once; the top ten take 0.023%. The sequencing input was naive CD4+ T cells from blood. All receptors derive from a woman between 18 and 29 years old in good health.

This clone showed up just a few times. CDR3 region: CASRPGGIQETQYF. The CDR3 DNA reads TGTGCCAGTAGACCGGGAGGGATCCAAGAGACCCAGTACTTC. The chain combines TRBV19 with TRBJ2-5; 8 nucleotides agree with TRBD2. Trimming took 6 bases from V and 1 from J; bases not matched to a gene: 4. CDR3 length equals 14 residues. Germline V gene sequence: CDR1 LNHDA, CDR2 SQIVND (reference sequence).

This clone has more than one count but fewer than ten. This chain's CDR3 is CASSKRGTGAHNEQFF. The DNA of the CDR3 is TGTGCCAGCAGTAAAAGGGGGACAGGGGCCCACAATGAGCAGTTCTTC. The rearrangement uses TRBV25-1 and TRBJ2-1; TRBD1 aligns across 10 bases. The V and J ends lost 5 bases and 5 bases, in that order; junction bases with no gene match: 9. The CDR3 is 16 amino acids. Per germline, CDR1 MGHDK and CDR2 SYGVNS.

This clone was picked up a small number of times. The chain joins TRBV10-3 to TRBJ2-2; a weak D match, TRBD1 (5 bases). The CDR3 is 14 amino acids. V was trimmed by 10 bases and J by 6 bases, leaving 18 bases between them. Germline CDR1 ENHRY, CDR2 SYGVKD. In nucleotides, the CDR3 is TGTGCCACAACGACCAGGGTAGGATCCGGGGAGCTGTTTTTT. This encodes CATTTRVGSGELFF.

The sample holds a few counts of this clone. CDR3 nucleotide sequence: TGTGCCGCCTCCGGGACAGGGGTGACTGAAGCTTTCTTT. It specifies CAASGTGVTEAFF. The chain combines TRBV10-3 with TRBJ1-1; TRBD1 agrees at 10 bases. The length of the CDR3 is 13 residues. V dropped 11 bases and J dropped 5; count of bases not matched to a gene: 8. Germline V lookup: CDR1 ENHRY, CDR2 SYGVKD.

This clone was picked up a small number of times. J is TRBJ2-3 and V is TRBV10-3; 7 nucleotides align to TRBD1. This CDR3 region has 17 residues. Germline V gene lookup returns CDR1 ENHRY and CDR2 SYGVKD. Trimming cost V 5 bases and J 6 bases; bases outside gene matches: 17. The CDR3, as DNA: TGTGCCATCAGTCAATCGAGGGTGGGACAGAATCGGGATACGCAGTATTTT. It yields the protein CAISQSRVGQNRDTQYF.

This clone was observed a few times. This chain uses TRBV11-1 with TRBJ2-1; 13 bases line up with TRBD2. Germline CDR1 SGHAT, CDR2 FQDESV (reference sequence). The CDR3 has 15 amino acids. The V and J ends lost 3 bases and 7 bases, in that order; junction bases with no gene match: 3. The CDR3 reads CASSFWTSGSNEQFF. CDR3 DNA: TGTGCCAGCAGCTTTTGGACTAGCGGGAGTAATGAGCAGTTCTTC.

The chain links TRBV19 to TRBJ2-7; D is uncertain. V lost 5 bases, J lost 0 bases, and 8 bases lay in between. Per germline, CDR1 LNHDA and CDR2 SQIVND (reference sequence). The CDR3 is made up of 13 amino acids. The CDR3 region has the DNA TGTGCCAGTAGTTCGCCAGCCTCCTACGAGCAGTACTTC. Translated, it gives CASSSPASYEQYF. The whole variable domain, filled in from reference TRBV19 and TRBJ2-7, reads DGGITQSPKYLFRKEGQNVTLSCEQNLNHDAMYWYRQDPGQGLRLIYYSQIVNDFQKGDIAEGYSVSREKKESFPLTVTSAQKNPTAFYLCASSSPASYEQYFGPGTRLTVT.

V gene TRBV15 combines with J gene TRBJ1-1; tentatively, D is TRBD1 (6 bases). The CDR3 is 15 residues long. Germline values: CDR1 LNHNV, CDR2 YYDKDF (reference sequence). V was trimmed by 3 bases and J by 5 bases, leaving 16 bases between them. In DNA form, the CDR3 reads TGTGCCACCAGCAGCGGGGGGCAGGGGTATACTGAAGCTTTCTTT. Translation gives CATSSGGQGYTEAFF.

This clone was detected only a few times. V gene TRBV19 combines with J gene TRBJ1-1; D gene uncertain. The CDR3 totals 13 residues. Germline assignment: CDR1 LNHDA and CDR2 SQIVND (reference sequence). V was shortened by 6 bases and J by 1 base, with 9 bases between the two germline ends. In nucleotides, the CDR3 is TGTGCCAGTAGCGTGGAGAGGAACACTGAAGCTTTCTTT. This encodes CASSVERNTEAFF. Complete variable domain (other parts from reference TRBV19 and TRBJ1-1): DGGITQSPKYLFRKEGQNVTLSCEQNLNHDAMYWYRQDPGQGLRLIYYSQIVNDFQKGDIAEGYSVSREKKESFPLTVTSAQKNPTAFYLCASSVERNTEAFFGQGTRLTVV.

This clone was picked up a small number of times. The gene calls are TRBV14 and TRBJ2-5, with TRBD2 matching over 9 bases. CDR1 is SGHDN, CDR2 FVKESK, per germline. The CDR3 contains 18 residues. The V gene end was trimmed by 4 bases and the J gene end by 3 bases; junction bases not matched to a gene: 15. Written as DNA, the CDR3 is TGTGCCAGCAGCCGGTCCCCCGGGACTAGCATGCGGGAAGAGACCCAGTACTTC. This sequence encodes CASSRSPGTSMREETQYF. The whole variable domain, filled in from reference TRBV14 and TRBJ2-5, reads EAGVTQFPSHSVIEKGQTVTLRCDPISGHDNLYWYRRVMGKEIKFLLHFVKESKQDESGMPNNRFLAERTGGTYSTLKVQPAELEDSGVYFCASSRSPGTSMREETQYFGPGTRLLVL.

This clone came up a few times. The sample has other DNA sequences that encode this CDR3 too. V and J are TRBV19 and TRBJ2-1; D unresolved. CDR1 LNHDA and CDR2 SQIVND come from the germline V gene (reference sequence). The CDR3 has 15 amino acids. Trimming left V 2 bases short and J 0 bases short, with 8 bases between. In DNA form, the CDR3 reads TGTGCCAGTAGTATAAGGGTCAGCTCCTACAATGAGCAGTTCTTC. It yields the protein CASSIRVSSYNEQFF.

This chain connects TRBV7-9 to TRBJ2-4; TRBD1 aligns across 7 bases. V lost 4 bases and J lost 5; bases outside the gene matches: 8. Germline CDR1 and CDR2: SEHNR and FQNEAQ (reference sequence). The CDR3 loop spans 15 amino acids. DNA of the CDR3: TGTGCCAGCAGCTGGGAAAGGACAGGAGAAAACATTCAGTACTTC. It translates to CASSWERTGENIQYF. Using reference TRBV7-9 and TRBJ2-4 for the parts outside the CDR3, the full variable domain is DTGVSQNPRHKITKRGQNVTFRCDPISEHNRLYWYRQTLGQGPEFLTYFQNEAQLEKSRLLSDRFSAERPKGSFSTLEIQRTEQGDSAMYLCASSWERTGENIQYFGAGTRLSVL.

This clone has just a few counts. This rearrangement joins TRBV4-2 to TRBJ1-2; TRBD1 is a possible D gene (5 bases). Germline CDR1 LGHNA, CDR2 YNFKEQ. CDR3 length: 13 amino acids. Trimming left V 2 bases short and J 4 bases short, with 8 bases between. CDR3 sequence (DNA): TGTGCCAGCAGCCAACAGGGAGGCTATGGCTACACCTTC. This translates into CASSQQGGYGYTF.

This clone showed up just a few times. The chain is built from TRBV4-3 and TRBJ2-7, with D perhaps matching TRBD2 (6 bases). Germline CDR1 is LGHNA and CDR2 is YSLEER. Trimming left V 0 bases short and J 0 bases short, with 9 bases between. This CDR3 contains 15 residues. CDR3 region: CASSQDRLVSYEQYF. The CDR3 DNA sequence: TGCGCCAGCAGCCAAGATCGACTAGTCTCCTACGAGCAGTACTTC.

As regards this clone: Additional DNA sequences in this sample encode the identical CDR3. J is TRBJ2-3 and V is TRBV7-2; a weak D match, TRBD2 (6 bases). Trimming cost V 3 bases and J 1 base, with 8 bases left between them. This CDR3 spans 14 amino acids. Germline CDR1 is SGHTA and CDR2 is FQGNSA. Written as DNA, the CDR3 is TGTGCCAGCAGCTTCGGCGGGGGCACAGATACGCAGTATTTT. Translated: CASSFGGGTDTQYF. The full variable domain, in which reference TRBV7-2 and TRBJ2-3 provide the parts outside the CDR3, is GAGVSQSPSNKVTEKGKDVELRCDPISGHTALYWYRQSLGQGLEFLIYFQGNSAPDKSGLPSDRFSAERTGGSVSTLTIQRTQQEDSAVYLCASSFGGGTDTQYFGPGTRLTVL.